Sequencing of this T cell receptor beta chain was carried out in a study of T-cell memory formation after mild COVID-19. The length of the CDR3 is 16 residues. Germline V gene lookup returns CDR1 MDHEN and CDR2 SYDVKM. The V and J ends lost 6 bases and 0 bases respectively, with 14 bases between them. This clonotype turned up a few times. TCRdb reprocessed the 5' RACE reads with MiXCR, giving one entry per CDR3 protein. Of some 88,000 distinct CDR3 sequences listed, around a quarter are singletons. This receptor was obtained from a man younger than 30 who had mild COVID-19 (a few samples of this study predate the infection). Cell type and time point are not known. The J gene is TRBJ1-4, the V gene TRBV28; possibly TRBD1 for D (6 bases). The sample was PBMCs or a T cell subset sorted from them (not recorded which). CDR3 DNA: TGTGCCAGCAGCCCTGGGGAGGGGGCAACTAATGAAAAACTGTTTTTT. Its translation is CASSPGEGATNEKLFF.